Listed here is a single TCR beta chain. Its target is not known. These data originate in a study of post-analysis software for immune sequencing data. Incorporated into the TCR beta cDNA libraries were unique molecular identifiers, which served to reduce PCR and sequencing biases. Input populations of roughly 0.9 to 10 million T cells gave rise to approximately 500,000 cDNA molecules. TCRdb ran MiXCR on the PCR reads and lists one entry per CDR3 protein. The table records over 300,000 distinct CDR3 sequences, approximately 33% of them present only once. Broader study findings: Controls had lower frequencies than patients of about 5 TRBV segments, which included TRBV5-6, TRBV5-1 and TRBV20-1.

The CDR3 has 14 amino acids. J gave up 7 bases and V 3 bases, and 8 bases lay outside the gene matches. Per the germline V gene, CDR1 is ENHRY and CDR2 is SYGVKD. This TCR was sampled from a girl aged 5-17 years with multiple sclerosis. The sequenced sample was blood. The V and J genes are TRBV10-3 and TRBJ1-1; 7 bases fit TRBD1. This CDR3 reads CAISDLTGANEAFF. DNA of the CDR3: TGTGCCATCAGTGATCTAACAGGGGCGAATGAAGCTTTCTTT.